This T cell receptor (beta chain) is from a study of blood T cells in healthy people across ages (dated by TCRdb to 2015 to 2017). A note on the overall study: Template switching captured roughly one uniquely barcoded TCR beta cDNA molecule per two T cells in model experiments. The study measured age-related changes in TCR beta repertoire diversity using deep sequencing normalized with unique cDNA molecular identifiers. Donors were grouped into four age groups: young (average 16 years), middle-aged (39), aged (over 55) and long-lived (around 80). Donors of different ages were randomly distributed across sequencing lanes to avoid experimental bias. Using the same blood draw, the study looked at two additional independent replicas of 1 million unique cDNA reads for two donors, one aged 18 to 29 and the other aged 80 or older. The paper as a whole reports these results and caveats: As age increased, observed TCR beta diversity per million T cells dropped in a roughly linear way, and a significant reduction was already evident by age 40. Total diversity estimates from one million sequenced T cells were considered lower bounds and underestimates. Because donor CMV infection status was unknown, age-related changes in expanded clonotypes were potentially confounded. A strong correlation was found between observed TCR beta diversity and the percentage of naive T cells measured by flow cytometry. Compared with the aged group, the long-lived group had more naive CD4+ T cells, fewer expanded clones and increased TCR diversity, a pattern suggesting age selection. Bulk unsorted PBMC profiling prevented conclusive comparison of naive and antigen-experienced compartments.

The germline V gene sets CDR1 to ENHRY and CDR2 to SYGVKD. V loses 3 bases at its end and J loses 4 bases; junction bases beyond the gene matches: 7. Reading from cysteine to phenylalanine, the CDR3 counts 15 amino acids. Solely the CDR3 DNA is kept, with 45 bases framed from the first base. Library generation was performed with 5' RACE. The reads were generated on an Illumina HiSeq 2500. A second PCR of about 7 to 12 cycles was performed with a sample-barcoded 5' primer and a J-beta primer mix. A unique molecular identifier was introduced onto each TCR beta cDNA molecule by a template-switch 5' adaptor carrying 12 random nucleotides. Each sample yielded at least 3 million CDR3-containing paired-end reads. First-strand cDNA synthesis was performed from all RNA using the Mint cDNA synthesis kit, with priming by a TRBC-specific oligonucleotide. Following uracil-DNA glycosylase treatment, a first 18-cycle PCR with universal primers M1SS and BC2_uni_R was performed on all cDNA. From the authors' description of their analysis: For normalization, 1 million high-quality reads, each with a distinct molecular identifier, were randomly selected from each sample. Instead of being binned into consensus sequences, reads that shared molecular identifiers were thrown out. CDR3 identification, clonotype clustering and error correction used MiTCR with a Q25 quality threshold and the strictest error-elimination algorithm. Lower-bound total TCR beta diversity was estimated with a nonparametric unseen species model using Euler transformation. The raw public data were reprocessed by TCRdb itself: fastp quality trimming at Q25, MiXCR clonotype calling, in-frame beta chains only. Here each entry gathers all rows of one CDR3 protein and keeps the most common genes and DNA. The V and J calls were determined by TCRdb, not by the authors. Across this sample there are more than 550,000 distinct CDR3 sequences, with 22% seen only once. The ten largest make up about 20% of the sample.

Remarks on this clonotype: The antigen it binds to is not known. Base qualities were left out, and no much larger clone turns up one base away.

The roughly 42 donors, aged 6 to 90 years, were systemically healthy Caucasian individuals from Russia. Each donor gave around 9.5 milliliters of peripheral blood, collected into EDTA-treated Vacutainer tubes. Ficoll-Paque density-gradient centrifugation was used to isolate PBMCs, with at least 6.5 million per sample. Trizol reagent was used to extract total RNA from the PBMCs, yielding at least 5.5 micrograms per sample. Naive CD45RAhigh/CD27high T cell percentages were measured by flow cytometry on a PBMC aliquot from every donor. Sequenced sample: blood. The V and J genes are TRBV10-3 and TRBJ1-1, and 8 junctional nucleotides match TRBD1. This receptor was identified in a man between 65 and 85 years old in good health. This receptor has the CDR3 CAISDPGQASTEAFF. The sequenced DNA: TGTGCCATCAGTGATCCGGGACAGGCGAGCACTGAAGCTTTCTTT.